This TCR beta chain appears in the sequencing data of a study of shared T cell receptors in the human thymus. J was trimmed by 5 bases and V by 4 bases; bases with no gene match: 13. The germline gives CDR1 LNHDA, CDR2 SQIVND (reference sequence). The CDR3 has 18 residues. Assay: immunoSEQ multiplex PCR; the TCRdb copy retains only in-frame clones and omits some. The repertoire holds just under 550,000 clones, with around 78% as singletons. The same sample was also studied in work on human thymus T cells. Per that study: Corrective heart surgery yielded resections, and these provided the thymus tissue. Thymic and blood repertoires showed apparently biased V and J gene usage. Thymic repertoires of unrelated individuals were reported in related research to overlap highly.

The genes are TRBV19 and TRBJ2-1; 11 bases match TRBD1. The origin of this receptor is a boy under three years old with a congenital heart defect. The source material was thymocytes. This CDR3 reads CASSTTRRDRGYHNEQFF. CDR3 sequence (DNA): TGTGCCAGTAGTACCACCCGTCGGGACAGGGGGTACCACAATGAGCAGTTCTTC.